The T cell receptor beta chain described here comes from a study of OX40 agonist ivuxolimab in advanced cancers. About the investigation overall: The costimulatory receptor OX40 (CD134) was targeted by ivuxolimab, a fully human IgG2 agonistic monoclonal antibody. Peripheral TCRbeta sequencing was intended to test whether TCR sequence diversity was altered and clonal T-cell expansion was caused by ivuxolimab. Intravenous ivuxolimab was administered to patients every 2 weeks at six dose levels: 0.01, 0.1, 0.3, 1.5, 3 and 10 mg/kg. Among the roughly 52 dose-escalation patients, approximately 20 had hepatocellular carcinoma, 15 or so melanoma, 9 renal cell carcinoma and 9 head and neck cancer. The paper reports the monotherapy dose-escalation portion (N ≈ 50 patients) of the phase I ivuxolimab trial. In the dose-escalation cohort, nearly 85% of patients were male, and the mean age was approximately 60 years with a range of about 20 to 79. Partial responses occurred in three dose-escalation patients, of whom one had hepatocellular carcinoma and two had cutaneous melanoma. Prior anti-PD-1, anti-PD-L1 or anti-CTLA-4 therapy was permitted, and checkpoint inhibitors had been received by more than 35% of dose-escalation patients.

Broad study findings and their caveats: After ivuxolimab, CD8+ T cells had more expanded clones than CD4+ T cells on average. Low levels of normalized T-cell clonal expansion were also seen in some patients who did not respond. In partial responders in the 0.1-3.0 mg/kg groups, normalized peripheral clonal expansion was found to be among the lowest, especially among CD8+ T cells. Antigen specificity was not determined for the clonally expanded peripheral T cells. At doses of 0.1 to 3.0 mg/kg, clonal expansion of both CD4+ and CD8+ blood T cells was observed from baseline to week 6.

For sequencing of the TCRbeta CDR3 region, genomic DNA was extracted from the sorted cells. TCRbeta CDR3 regions were sequenced using the immunoSEQ Assay. TCRdb limited this immuneACCESS table to in-frame rearrangements with V and J called. A share of clones is missing; checked studies link under half to unresolved V genes, and the rest is unexplained. The sample data list around 70,000 clones, and roughly 84% of these were observed just once. The ten largest clonotypes hold 0.9% to 1.4% of the sample. Comments on this clone: This clone's antigen is unknown. Base qualities are missing; no much larger clone stands one base away.

The trial excluded patients who had a history of autoimmune disease or were on systemic immunosuppression. Peripheral blood for TCR sequencing was drawn from every dose cohort at baseline, at cycle 4 day 1 and at cycle 7 day 1. Samples were obtained from an open-label, multicenter, first-in-human phase I dose-escalation trial of ivuxolimab. Adults with locally advanced or metastatic head and neck squamous cell, hepatocellular, melanoma or renal cell carcinoma were enrolled in the trial. Before TCR sequencing, CD4+ T cells and CD8+ T cells from peripheral blood were sorted into separate populations. V gives up 3 bases and J gives up 10 bases, and the segment between their germline ends measures 15 bases. Inclusive of the bounding cysteine and phenylalanine, the CDR3 is 13 residues long. Only the CDR3 region is kept as DNA, spanning 39 bases read in frame from base 1. Based on the germline V gene (reference sequence), the CDR1 and CDR2 sequences are LNHDA and SQIVND.

The sample consisted of CD4+ or CD8+ T cells sorted from blood, taken in a trial of the OX40 agonist ivuxolimab. The sequence links TRBV19 to TRBJ1-1, with no reliable assignment of the D segment. The TCR originated in an adult with an advanced solid tumor such as melanoma, head and neck, liver or kidney cancer. The base sequence is TGTGCCAGTAGTATTCCATTTACCGGGAGAGCTTTCTTT. It translates as CASSIPFTGRAFF.